Listed below are T cell receptor delta chains from one sample, sequenced in a study of γδ T cells in repeated Plasmodium falciparum infection. TCRdb re-called the multiplex PCR reads using CATT. The data show 85,000 to 90,000 delta-chain clones, over 1.1% seen once. The sequenced material came from gamma-delta T cells from blood. The receptors come from a pool of human donors (malaria-infected and uninfected, not separated). Each CDR3 is given with its conserved first and last residue. A D gene is named only where the DNA matches it firmly. The size entry is marked missing in some rows and otherwise reads once, few, many or a size class.

many	TRDV1	TRDJ1	TRDD3	TGTGCTCTGAACCCCCTCCCTCTCATGGGGGGATCCGATAAACTCATCTTT	CALNPLPLMGGSDKLIF
medium-sized	TRDV2	TRDJ1	TRDD3	TGTGCCTGTGACCGGGGGATTAAGACCGATAAACTCATCTTT	CACDRGIKTDKLIF
many	TRDV1	TRDJ2	TRDD3	TGTGCTCTTGGGGAAAGATGCGTTAAGCTGGGGGATACGGGGGCTTTGACAGCACAACTCTTCTTT	CALGERCVKLGDTGALTAQLFF
many	TRDV1	TRDJ1	TRDD3	TGTGCTCTTGGGGAACCGCGTCAGTTAGGGGATACGAGGTACACCGATAAACTCATCTTT	CALGEPRQLGDTRYTDKLIF
medium-sized	TRDV2	TRDJ3	TRDD3	TGTGCCTGTGACACCGTACTGGGGTGGGACACCCGACAGATGTTTTTC	CACDTVLGWDTRQMFF
many	TRDV1	TRDJ1	TRDD3	TGTGCTCTTGGGGAACATGACTACGCTTTCCTTGGGGGATACGCCCGGCCTTTCGATAAACTCATCTTT	CALGEHDYAFLGGYARPFDKLIF
many	TRDV1	TRDJ1	TRDD3	TGTGCTCTTGGGGAACTAGTCCCGATCCCATGGGGGATACTGAAGGGAGCCGATAAACTCATCTTT	CALGELVPIPWGILKGADKLIF
many	TRDV1	TRDJ2	TRDD3	TGTGCTCTTGGGGAACCCGGGCCTTCCCAGAGTCGGGGGGATACTTTGACAGCACAACTCTTCTTT	CALGEPGPSQSRGDTLTAQLFF
many	TRDV2	TRDJ1	.	TGTGCCTGTGTAGCGCTTAGAGTTGGGGATCCCTACACCGATAAACTCATCTTT	CACVALRVGDPYTDKLIF
many	TRDV1	TRDJ1	.	TGTGCTCTTGGGGAAAATGCTGGCCAGTACACCGATAAACTCATCTTT	CALGENAGQYTDKLIF
many	TRDV1	TRDJ1	.	TGTGCTCTTGGGGAAGGGTGGATATCCTTCACCGATAAACTCATCTTT	CALGEGWISFTDKLIF
.	TRDV1	TRDJ1	TRDD3	TGTGCCCTTGGGGAACGAAGTGTCAGGTACCCCATTTTGGGGGATACGTTCGGGTACACCGATAAACTCATCTTT	CALGERSVRYPILGDTFGYTDKLIF
medium-sized	TRDV2	TRDJ2	.	TGTGCCTGTGACATAATTGGGGTGGGAGAGACAGCACAACTCTTCTTT	CACDIIGVGETAQLFF
many	TRDV1	TRDJ1	TRDD2	TGTGCTCTTGGGGACATAGCTACTTCCTACGGTGGTGTTGGGATAGACCCCTTTGGTGGTCCTAAACTCATCTTT	CALGDIATSYGGVGIDPFGGPKLIF
many	TRDV2	TRDJ3	TRDD3	TGTGCCTGTGACCCAACTACTGGGGCTCCCTTAACCTGGGACACCCGACAGATGTTTTTC	CACDPTTGAPLTWDTRQMFF
many	TRDV1	TRDJ1	.	TGTGCTCTTGGGGGGGTTTGGGGCCGCTTTGATAAACTCATCTTT	CALGGVWGRFDKLIF
many	TRDV1	TRDJ1	TRDD3	TGTGCTCTTGGGGTGGCCTCCTTTGGGGGATATTACACCGATAAACTCATCTTT	CALGVASFGGYYTDKLIF
many	TRDV1	TRDJ2	TRDD3	TGTGCTCTTGGGGAATTTACTGGGGGGTCTTTGACAGCACAACTCTTCTTT	CALGEFTGGSLTAQLFF
.	TRDV1	TRDJ1	TRDD3	TGTGCTCTTGGGGAACTGGGTCCTCCTGGGGGACCCCGGTCCACCGATAAACTCATCTTT	CALGELGPPGGPRSTDKLIF
many	TRDV1	TRDJ2	TRDD3	TGTGCTCTTGGGGAGGTTTACTTCCTACGTTCCTGGGGGATAAGGTCCGCGGCAGCACAACTCTTCTTT	CALGEVYFLRSWGIRSAAAQLFF
many	TRDV2	TRDJ3	TRDD3	TGTGCCTGTGACACCGGAGGACTGGGGGCCGCCAGCTCCTGGGACACCCGACAGATGTTTTTC	CACDTGGLGAASSWDTRQMFF
many	TRDV1	TRDJ1	TRDD2	TGTGCTCTTGGGCCACAGGGAGCCTTCCTACGTTGGGGGACCGAGGGGCTCATCTTT	CALGPQGAFLRWGTEGLIF
many	TRDV1	TRDJ1	.	TGTGCTCTTGGGAACAGGGTGCTGGCAACCGATAAACTCATCTTT	CALGNRVLATDKLIF
medium-sized	TRDV1	TRDJ1	TRDD3	TGTGCTCTTGGGAGACCTTCAGTACTGGGGGATTACACCGATAAACTCATCTTT	CALGRPSVLGDYTDKLIF
many	TRDV1	TRDJ1	.	TGTGCTCTTGGGGAACCCTCTTTCATTCCCGCCCAGAAGTACACCGATAAACTCATCTTT	CALGEPSFIPAQKYTDKLIF
many	TRDV1	TRDJ1	TRDD3	TGTGCTCTTGGGGAACCATACAGGAGGGTTACACCCCGGGAGTATAAGTACTGGGGGTCACCCGATAAACTCATCTTT	CALGEPYRRVTPREYKYWGSPDKLIF
many	TRDV1	TRDJ1	TRDD3	TGTGCTCTTGGGGAACGTATCCTTTTGTACTGGGGGATACAGGGAGAACTCATCTTT	CALGERILLYWGIQGELIF
many	TRDV1	TRDJ1	TRDD3	TGTGCTCTTGGGGAAGGTGGGGGATACCCGTACACCGATAAACTCATCTTT	CALGEGGGYPYTDKLIF
.	TRDV3	TRDJ1	.	TGTGCCGCTTACGTACTCCTTTTCCCCGATAAACTCATCTTT	CAAYVLLFPDKLIF
many	TRDV1	TRDJ1	TRDD3	TGTGCTCTTGGGGAACTATTTTTTAGGGATTCAGTTGGGGATAGGAGAACCGATAAACTCATCTTT	CALGELFFRDSVGDRRTDKLIF
many	TRDV1	TRDJ1	TRDD3	TGTGCTCTTGGGGAACTACCGTACTGGGGGATCTCAGCGTTTCCCCGTAACACCGATAAACTCATCTTT	CALGELPYWGISAFPRNTDKLIF
medium-sized	TRDV2	TRDJ1	TRDD3	TGTGCCTGCATTACGTACTGGGGGATACCCTCCCCGTACACCGGTAAACTCATCTTT	CACITYWGIPSPYTGKLIF
many	TRDV3	TRDJ1	TRDD3	TGTGCCTTTACCCGATTCCCTACTGGGGGATACTCCGATAAACTCATCTTT	CAFTRFPTGGYSDKLIF
many	TRDV1	TRDJ2	TRDD2	TGTGCTCTTGGGGAACTTTGTAGGAGGTCCTTCCTCTCTGTCACAGCACAACTCTTCTTT	CALGELCRRSFLSVTAQLFF
many	TRDV1	TRDJ1	TRDD3	TGTGCTCTTGGGGAACCCTCTGCCCACCCGTACTGGGGGACTTACACCGATAAACTCATCTTT	CALGEPSAHPYWGTYTDKLIF
medium-sized	TRDV1	TRDJ1	.	TGTGCTCTTGGGGAAAATCCATCCTTGGTGGGGGTTACGTACACCGATAAACTCATCTTT	CALGENPSLVGVTYTDKLIF
many	TRDV1	TRDJ1	.	TGTGCTCTTGGGGAAGGGGGTATTCTCTCCAAACGGTTTCAGATATTGTACACCGATAAACTCATCTTT	CALGEGGILSKRFQILYTDKLIF
many	TRDV3	TRDJ1	TRDD3	TGTGCCTTTTCAGCTGTACTGGGGGATACGGGGTATACCGATAAACTCATCTTT	CAFSAVLGDTGYTDKLIF